The present TCR beta chain was sequenced within a study of T cells after yellow fever vaccination. There are 16 residues in the CDR3. The V gene end was trimmed by 0 bases and the J gene end by 5 bases; junction bases not matched to a gene: 10. The germline CDR1 and CDR2 sequences are DFQATT and SNEGSKA (reference sequence). A single record per CDR3 protein comes from TCRdb applying MiXCR to the 5' RACE reads. The sample has hundreds of thousands of distinct CDR3 sequences; more than 9% are singletons. The chain recombines TRBV20-1 with TRBJ2-3, with 8 bases fitting TRBD2. The specimen comprised PBMCs, sampled on the day of the yellow fever booster vaccination. The receptor was isolated from a man aged 25 to 45 who received the YFV17D yellow fever vaccine. CDR3 amino acids: CSARDLGDGRGDTQYF. The CDR3 region has the DNA TGCAGTGCTAGAGATTTGGGAGACGGGAGGGGAGATACGCAGTATTTT.